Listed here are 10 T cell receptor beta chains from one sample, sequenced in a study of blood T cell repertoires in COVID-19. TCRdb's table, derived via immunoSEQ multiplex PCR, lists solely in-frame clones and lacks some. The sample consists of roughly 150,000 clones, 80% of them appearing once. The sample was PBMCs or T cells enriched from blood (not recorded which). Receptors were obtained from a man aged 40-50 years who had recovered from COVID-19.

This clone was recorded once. The CDR3 reads CASSPRGTSGSSPLHF. In nucleotides, the CDR3 is TGTGCCAGCAGCCCTAGGGGGACATCAGGGAGTTCACCCCTCCACTTT. The rearrangement uses TRBV3-1 (or the pseudogene TRBV3-2) and TRBJ1-6; a weak D match, TRBD1 (6 bases). Per the germline V gene, CDR1 is LGHDT and CDR2 is YNNKEL (reference sequence). V was shortened by 4 bases and J by 9 bases, with 19 bases between the two germline ends. This CDR3 comprises 16 residues.

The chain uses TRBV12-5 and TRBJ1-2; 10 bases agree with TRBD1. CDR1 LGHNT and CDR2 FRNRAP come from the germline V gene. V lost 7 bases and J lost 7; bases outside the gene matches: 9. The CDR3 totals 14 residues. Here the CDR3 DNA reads TGTGCTAGTGAGCTGGGACAGGGGCGCTCTGGCTACACCTTC. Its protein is CASELGQGRSGYTF.

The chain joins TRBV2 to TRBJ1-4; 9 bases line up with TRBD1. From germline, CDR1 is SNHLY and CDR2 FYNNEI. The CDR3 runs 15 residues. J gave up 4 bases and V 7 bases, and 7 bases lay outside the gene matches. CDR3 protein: CASNLRTGVNEKLFF. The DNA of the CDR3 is TGTGCCAGCAACCTACGGACAGGGGTTAATGAAAAACTGTTTTTT.

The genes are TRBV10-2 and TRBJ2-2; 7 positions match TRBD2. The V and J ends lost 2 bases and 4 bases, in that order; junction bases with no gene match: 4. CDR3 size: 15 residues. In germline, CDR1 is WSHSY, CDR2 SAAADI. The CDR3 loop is CASSESSGGTGELFF. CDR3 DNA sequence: TGCGCCAGCAGTGAGAGTTCGGGGGGCACCGGGGAGCTGTTTTTT.

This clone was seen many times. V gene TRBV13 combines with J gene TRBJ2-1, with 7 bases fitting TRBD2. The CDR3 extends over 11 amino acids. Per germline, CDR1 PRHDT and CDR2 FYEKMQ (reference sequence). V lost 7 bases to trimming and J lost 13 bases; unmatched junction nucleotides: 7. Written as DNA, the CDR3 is TGTGCCAGCACCATCAGCGGGGTTCAGTTCTTC. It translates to CASTISGVQFF.

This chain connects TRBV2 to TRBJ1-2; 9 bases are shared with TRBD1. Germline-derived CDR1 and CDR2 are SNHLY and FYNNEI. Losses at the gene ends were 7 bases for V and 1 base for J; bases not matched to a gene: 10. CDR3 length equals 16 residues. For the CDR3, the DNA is TGTGCCAGCATAGGGGACAGGGTCTTTGGTAACTATGGCTACACCTTC. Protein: CASIGDRVFGNYGYTF.

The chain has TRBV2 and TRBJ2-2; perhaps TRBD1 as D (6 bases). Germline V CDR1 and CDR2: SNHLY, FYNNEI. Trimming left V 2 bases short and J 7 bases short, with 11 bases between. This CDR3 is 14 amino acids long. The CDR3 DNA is TGTGCCAGCAGTGAACAACAGGGAATCGGGGAGCTGTTTTTT. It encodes CASSEQQGIGELFF.

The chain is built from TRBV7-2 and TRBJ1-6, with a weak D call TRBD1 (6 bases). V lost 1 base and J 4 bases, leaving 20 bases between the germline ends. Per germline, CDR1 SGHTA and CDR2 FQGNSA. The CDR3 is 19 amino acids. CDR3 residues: CASSLGARGPDPYNSPLHF. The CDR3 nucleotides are TGTGCCAGCAGCTTAGGGGCCAGGGGACCCGACCCTTATAATTCACCCCTCCACTTT.

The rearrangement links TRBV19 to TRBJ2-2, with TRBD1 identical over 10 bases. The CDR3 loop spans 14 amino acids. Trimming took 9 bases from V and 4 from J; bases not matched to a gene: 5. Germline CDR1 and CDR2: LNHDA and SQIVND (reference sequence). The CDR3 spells CASRQGAGTGELFF. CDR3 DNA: TGTGCCAGCCGACAGGGGGCAGGCACCGGGGAGCTGTTTTTT.

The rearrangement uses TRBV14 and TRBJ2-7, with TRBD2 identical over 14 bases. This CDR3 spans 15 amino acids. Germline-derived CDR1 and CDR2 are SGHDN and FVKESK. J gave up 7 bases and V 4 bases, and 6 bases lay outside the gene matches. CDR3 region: CASSPRLAGGAEQYF. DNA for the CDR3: TGTGCCAGCAGCCCGCGACTAGCGGGGGGGGCGGAGCAGTACTTC.